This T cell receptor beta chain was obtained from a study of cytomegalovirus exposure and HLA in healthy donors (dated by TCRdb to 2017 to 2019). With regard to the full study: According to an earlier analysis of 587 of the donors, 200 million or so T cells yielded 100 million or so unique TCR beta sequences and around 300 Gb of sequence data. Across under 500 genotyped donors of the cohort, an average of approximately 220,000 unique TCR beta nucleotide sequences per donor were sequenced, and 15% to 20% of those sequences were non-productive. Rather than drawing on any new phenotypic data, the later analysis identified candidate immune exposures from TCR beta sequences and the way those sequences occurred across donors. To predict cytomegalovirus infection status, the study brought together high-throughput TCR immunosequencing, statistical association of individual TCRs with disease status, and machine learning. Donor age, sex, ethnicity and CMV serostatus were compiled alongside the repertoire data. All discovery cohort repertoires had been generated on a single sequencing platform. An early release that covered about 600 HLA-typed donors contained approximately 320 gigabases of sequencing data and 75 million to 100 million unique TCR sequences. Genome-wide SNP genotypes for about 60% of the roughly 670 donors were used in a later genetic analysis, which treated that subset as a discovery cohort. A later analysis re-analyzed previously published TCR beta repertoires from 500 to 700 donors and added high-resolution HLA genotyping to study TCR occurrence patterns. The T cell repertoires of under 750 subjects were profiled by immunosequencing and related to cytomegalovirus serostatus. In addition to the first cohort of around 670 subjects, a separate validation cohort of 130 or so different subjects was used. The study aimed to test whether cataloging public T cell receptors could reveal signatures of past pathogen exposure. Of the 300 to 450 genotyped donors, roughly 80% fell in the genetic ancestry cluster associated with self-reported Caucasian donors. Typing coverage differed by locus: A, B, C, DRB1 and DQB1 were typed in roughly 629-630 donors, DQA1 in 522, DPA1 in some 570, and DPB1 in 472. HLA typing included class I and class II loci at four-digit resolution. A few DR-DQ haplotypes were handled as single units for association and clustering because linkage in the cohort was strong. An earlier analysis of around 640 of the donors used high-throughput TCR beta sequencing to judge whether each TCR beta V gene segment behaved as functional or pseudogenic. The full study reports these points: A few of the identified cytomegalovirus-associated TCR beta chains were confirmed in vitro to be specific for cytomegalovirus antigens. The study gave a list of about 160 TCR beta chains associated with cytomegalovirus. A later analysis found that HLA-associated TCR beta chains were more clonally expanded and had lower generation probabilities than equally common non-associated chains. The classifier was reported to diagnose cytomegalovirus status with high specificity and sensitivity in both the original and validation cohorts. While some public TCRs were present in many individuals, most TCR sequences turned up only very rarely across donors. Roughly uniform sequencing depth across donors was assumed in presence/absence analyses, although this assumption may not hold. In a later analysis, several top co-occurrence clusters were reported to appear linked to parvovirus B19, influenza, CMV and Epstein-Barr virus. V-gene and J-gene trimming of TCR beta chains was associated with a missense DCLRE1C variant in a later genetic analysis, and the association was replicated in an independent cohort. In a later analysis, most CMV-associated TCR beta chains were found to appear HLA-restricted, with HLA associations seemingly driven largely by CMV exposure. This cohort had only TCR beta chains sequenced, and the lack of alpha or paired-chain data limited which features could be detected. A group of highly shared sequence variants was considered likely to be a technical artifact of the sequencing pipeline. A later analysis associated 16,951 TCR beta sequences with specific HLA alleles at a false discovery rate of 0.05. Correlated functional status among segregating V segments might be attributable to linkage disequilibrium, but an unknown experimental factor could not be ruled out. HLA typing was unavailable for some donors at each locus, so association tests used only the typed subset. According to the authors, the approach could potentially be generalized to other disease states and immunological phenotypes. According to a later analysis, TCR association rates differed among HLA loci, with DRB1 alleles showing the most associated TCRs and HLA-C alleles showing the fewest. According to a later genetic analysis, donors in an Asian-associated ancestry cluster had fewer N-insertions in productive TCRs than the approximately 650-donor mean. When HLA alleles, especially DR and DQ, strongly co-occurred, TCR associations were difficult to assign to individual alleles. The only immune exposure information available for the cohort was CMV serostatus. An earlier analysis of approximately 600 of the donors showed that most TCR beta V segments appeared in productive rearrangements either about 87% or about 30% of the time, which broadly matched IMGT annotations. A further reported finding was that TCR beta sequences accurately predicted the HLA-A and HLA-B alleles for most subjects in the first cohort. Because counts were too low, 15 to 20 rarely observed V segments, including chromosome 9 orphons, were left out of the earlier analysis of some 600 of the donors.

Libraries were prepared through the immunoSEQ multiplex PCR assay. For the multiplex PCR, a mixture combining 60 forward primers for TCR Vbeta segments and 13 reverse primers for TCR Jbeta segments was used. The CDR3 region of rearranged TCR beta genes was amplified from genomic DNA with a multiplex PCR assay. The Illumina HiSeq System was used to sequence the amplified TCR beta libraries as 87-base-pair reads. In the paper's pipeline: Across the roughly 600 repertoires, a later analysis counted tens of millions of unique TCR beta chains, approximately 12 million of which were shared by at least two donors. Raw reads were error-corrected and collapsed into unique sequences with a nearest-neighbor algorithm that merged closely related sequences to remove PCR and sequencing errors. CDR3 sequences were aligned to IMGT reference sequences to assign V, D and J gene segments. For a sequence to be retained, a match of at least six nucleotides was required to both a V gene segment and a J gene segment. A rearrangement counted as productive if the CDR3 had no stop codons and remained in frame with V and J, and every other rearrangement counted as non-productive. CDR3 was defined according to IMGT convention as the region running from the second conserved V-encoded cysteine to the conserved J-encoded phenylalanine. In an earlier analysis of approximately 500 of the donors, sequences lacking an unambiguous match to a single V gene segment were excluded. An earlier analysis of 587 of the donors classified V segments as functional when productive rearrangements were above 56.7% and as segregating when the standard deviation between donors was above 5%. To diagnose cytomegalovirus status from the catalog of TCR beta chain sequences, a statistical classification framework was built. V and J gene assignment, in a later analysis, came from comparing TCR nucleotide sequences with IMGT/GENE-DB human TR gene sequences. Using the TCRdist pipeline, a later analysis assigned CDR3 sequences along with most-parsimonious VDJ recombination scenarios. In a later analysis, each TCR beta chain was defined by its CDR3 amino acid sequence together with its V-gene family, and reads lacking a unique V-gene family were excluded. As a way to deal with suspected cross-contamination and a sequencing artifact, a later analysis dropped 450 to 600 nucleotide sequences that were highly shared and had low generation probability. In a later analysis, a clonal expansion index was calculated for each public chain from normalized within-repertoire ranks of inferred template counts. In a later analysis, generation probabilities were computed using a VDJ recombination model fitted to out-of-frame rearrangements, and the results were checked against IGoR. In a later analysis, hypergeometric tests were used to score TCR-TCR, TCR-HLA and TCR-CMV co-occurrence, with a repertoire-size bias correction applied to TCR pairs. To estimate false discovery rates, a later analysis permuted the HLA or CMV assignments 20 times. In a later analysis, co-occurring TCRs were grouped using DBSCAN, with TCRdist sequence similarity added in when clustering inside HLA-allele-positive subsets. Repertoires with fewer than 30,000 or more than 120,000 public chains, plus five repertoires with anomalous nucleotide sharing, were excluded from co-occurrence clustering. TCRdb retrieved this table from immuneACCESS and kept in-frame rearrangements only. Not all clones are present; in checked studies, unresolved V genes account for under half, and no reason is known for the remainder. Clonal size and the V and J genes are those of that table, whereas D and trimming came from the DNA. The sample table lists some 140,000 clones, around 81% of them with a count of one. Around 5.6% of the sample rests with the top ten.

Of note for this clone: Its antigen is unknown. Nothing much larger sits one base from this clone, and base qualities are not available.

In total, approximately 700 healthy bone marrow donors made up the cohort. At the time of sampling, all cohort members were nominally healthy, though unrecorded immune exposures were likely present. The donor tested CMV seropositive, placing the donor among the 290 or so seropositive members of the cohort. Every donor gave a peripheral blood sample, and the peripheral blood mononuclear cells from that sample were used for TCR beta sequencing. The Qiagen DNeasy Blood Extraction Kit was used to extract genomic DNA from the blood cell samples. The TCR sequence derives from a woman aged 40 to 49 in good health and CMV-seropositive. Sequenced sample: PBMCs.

CDR3 reads: CSVRQGVAPDTQYF. DNA sequence: TGCAGCGTGCGACAGGGTGTCGCCCCAGATACGCAGTATTTT. The chain links TRBV29-1 with TRBJ2-3; a stretch of 7 junction bases matches TRBD1. Compared with germline, V lacks 6 bases and J lacks 4 bases; bases without a gene match: 10. In the germline V gene, CDR1 corresponds to SQVTM and CDR2 to ANQGSEA. The CDR3 has 14 amino acids, counting the end cysteine and phenylalanine. Just the 42-base CDR3 DNA is kept, in frame starting at base 1.